This record looks at one T cell receptor (beta chain) sequence and its context. Newly diagnosed, the hyperthyroidism patients had under 2 months' duration and were aged 18 to 65. RNA transcripts yielded amplified TCR beta CDR3 regions. Second-round multiplex PCR came after a first-round RT-PCR that employed HTBI primers. TCRdb reprocessed the multiplex PCR reads via MiXCR and lists one record per CDR3 protein. Of around 1.1 million distinct CDR3 sequences detected, 36% appear once; the ten largest clones hold more than 9.5%. These data come from a study of Graves' ophthalmopathy and Graves' hyperthyroidism. The sample was peripheral blood or thyroid tissue (not recorded which). The source is an adult man with Graves' hyperthyroidism.

CDR3 DNA sequence: TGCAGTGCTAGACTGAGACTTACCCCCGAGCAGTACTTC. This codes for CSARLRLTPEQYF. The chain is built from TRBV20-1 and TRBJ2-7; D gene unclear. Germline V gene sequence: CDR1 DFQATT, CDR2 SNEGSKA (reference sequence). There are 13 residues in the CDR3. V was shortened by 2 bases and J by 6 bases, with 14 bases between the two germline ends.